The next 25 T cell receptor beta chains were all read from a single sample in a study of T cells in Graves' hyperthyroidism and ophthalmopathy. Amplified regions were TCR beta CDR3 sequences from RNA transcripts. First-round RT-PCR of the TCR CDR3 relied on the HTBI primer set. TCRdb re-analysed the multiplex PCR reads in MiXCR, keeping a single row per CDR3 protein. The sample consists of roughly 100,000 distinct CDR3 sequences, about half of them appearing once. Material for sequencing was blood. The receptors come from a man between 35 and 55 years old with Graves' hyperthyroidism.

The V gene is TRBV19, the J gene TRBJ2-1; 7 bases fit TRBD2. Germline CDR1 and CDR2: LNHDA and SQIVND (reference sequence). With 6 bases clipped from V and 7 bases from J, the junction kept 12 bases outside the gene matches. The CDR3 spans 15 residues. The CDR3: CASRPRDYPLNEQFF. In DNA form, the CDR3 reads TGTGCCAGTAGGCCCCGGGACTACCCGTTGAATGAGCAGTTCTTC.

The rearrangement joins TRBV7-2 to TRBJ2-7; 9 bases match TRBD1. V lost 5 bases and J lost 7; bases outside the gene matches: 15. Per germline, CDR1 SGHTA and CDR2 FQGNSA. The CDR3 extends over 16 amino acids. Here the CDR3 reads CASSPLSGTGKWEQYF. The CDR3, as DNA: TGTGCCAGCAGCCCACTCTCCGGGACAGGGAAGTGGGAGCAGTACTTC.

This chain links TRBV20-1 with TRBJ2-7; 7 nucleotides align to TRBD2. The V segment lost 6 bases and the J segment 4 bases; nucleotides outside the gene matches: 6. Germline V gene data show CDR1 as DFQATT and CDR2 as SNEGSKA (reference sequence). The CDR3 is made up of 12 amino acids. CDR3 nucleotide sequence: TGCAGTGCATGGACGGGGGGTTACGAGCAGTACTTC. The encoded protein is CSAWTGGYEQYF.

The CDR3 sequence: CSASGGSGEQYF. DNA of the CDR3: TGCAGTGCTAGCGGGGGGTCCGGCGAGCAGTACTTC. The chain employs TRBV20-1 and TRBJ2-7; 7 bases fit TRBD2. Germline lookup yields CDR1 DFQATT and CDR2 SNEGSKA (reference sequence). The CDR3 runs to 12 residues. V dropped 3 bases and J dropped 6; count of bases not matched to a gene: 5.

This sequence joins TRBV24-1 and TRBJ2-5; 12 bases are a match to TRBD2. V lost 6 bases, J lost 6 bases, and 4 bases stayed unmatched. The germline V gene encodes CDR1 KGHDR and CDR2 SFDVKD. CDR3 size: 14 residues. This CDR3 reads CATSRLAGGQTQYF. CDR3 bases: TGTGCCACCAGTAGGCTAGCGGGGGGGCAGACCCAGTACTTC.

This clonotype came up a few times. The CDR3, as DNA: TGTGCCAGCAGCCAAGAACTGGGGGGCCGCGGCTACACCTTC. Its protein is CASSQELGGRGYTF. The J gene is TRBJ1-2, the V gene TRBV6-4; possibly TRBD1 for D (6 bases). This CDR3 contains 14 residues. Trimming shortened V by 6 bases and J by 8 bases, and 19 bases separated the two germline ends. Germline V gene lookup returns CDR1 MRHNA and CDR2 SNTAGT.

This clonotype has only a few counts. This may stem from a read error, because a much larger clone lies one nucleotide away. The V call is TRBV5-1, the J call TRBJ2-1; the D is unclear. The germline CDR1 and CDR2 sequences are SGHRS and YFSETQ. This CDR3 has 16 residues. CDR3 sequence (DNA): TGCGCCAGCAGCTTGGCCGCATTGAGCTCCTACAGTGAGCAGTTCTTC. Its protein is CASSLAALSSYSEQFF.

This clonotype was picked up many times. CDR3: CASSEFQENTEAFF. Written as DNA, the CDR3 is TGTGCCAGCAGTGAATTCCAGGAGAACACTGAAGCTTTCTTT. This chain connects TRBV6-1 to TRBJ1-1, with D hard to call. Deletions cut 2 bases from V and 1 base from J, with 8 bases between. Germline assignment: CDR1 MNHNS and CDR2 SASEGT. The length of the CDR3 is 14 residues.

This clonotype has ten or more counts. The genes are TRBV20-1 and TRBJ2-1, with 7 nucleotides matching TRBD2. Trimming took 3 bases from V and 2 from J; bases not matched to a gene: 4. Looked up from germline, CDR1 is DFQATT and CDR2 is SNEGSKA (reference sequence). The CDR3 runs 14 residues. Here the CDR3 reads CSASAAGAYNEQFF. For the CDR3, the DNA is TGCAGTGCTAGTGCCGCGGGGGCCTACAATGAGCAGTTCTTC.

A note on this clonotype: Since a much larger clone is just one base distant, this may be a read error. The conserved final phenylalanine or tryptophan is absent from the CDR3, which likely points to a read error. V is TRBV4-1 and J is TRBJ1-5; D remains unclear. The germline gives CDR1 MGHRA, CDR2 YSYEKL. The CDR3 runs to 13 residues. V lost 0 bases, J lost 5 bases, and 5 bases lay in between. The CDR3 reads CASSQDLDQPQHC. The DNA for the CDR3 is TGCGCCAGCAGCCAAGACCTCGATCAGCCCCAGCATTGT.

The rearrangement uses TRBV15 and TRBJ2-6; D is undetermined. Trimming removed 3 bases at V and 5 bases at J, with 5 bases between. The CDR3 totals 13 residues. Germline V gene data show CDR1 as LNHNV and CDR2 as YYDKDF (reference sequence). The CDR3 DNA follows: TGTGCCACCAGCAGTCGTAGGGCCAACGTCCTGACTTTC. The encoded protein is CATSSRRANVLTF.

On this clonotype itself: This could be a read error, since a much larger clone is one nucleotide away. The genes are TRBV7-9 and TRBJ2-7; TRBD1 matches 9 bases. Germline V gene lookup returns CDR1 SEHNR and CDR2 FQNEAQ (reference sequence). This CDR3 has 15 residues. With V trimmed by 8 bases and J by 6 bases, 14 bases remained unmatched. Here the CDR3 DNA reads TGTGCCAGCGGTTTTCCGGGACAGGGTATATTCGAGCAGTACTTC. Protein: CASGFPGQGIFEQYF.

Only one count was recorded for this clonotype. CDR3 sequence: CASSAFGGTSQGNGYTF. The CDR3 nucleotides are TGTGCCAGCAGCGCTTTTGGGGGGACATCTCAGGGGAATGGCTACACCTTC. V gene TRBV9 combines with J gene TRBJ1-2, with D possibly being TRBD1 (6 bases). V lost 3 bases, J lost 6 bases, and 24 bases lay in between. Germline assignment: CDR1 SGDLS and CDR2 YYNGEE. The CDR3 loop spans 17 amino acids.

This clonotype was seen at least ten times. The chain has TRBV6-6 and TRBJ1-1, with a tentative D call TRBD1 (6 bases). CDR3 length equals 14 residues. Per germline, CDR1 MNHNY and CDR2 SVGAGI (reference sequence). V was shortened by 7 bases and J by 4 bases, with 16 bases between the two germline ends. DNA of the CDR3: TGTGCCAGCATCATGGACAGCCTACCCACTGAAGCTTTCTTT. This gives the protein CASIMDSLPTEAFF.

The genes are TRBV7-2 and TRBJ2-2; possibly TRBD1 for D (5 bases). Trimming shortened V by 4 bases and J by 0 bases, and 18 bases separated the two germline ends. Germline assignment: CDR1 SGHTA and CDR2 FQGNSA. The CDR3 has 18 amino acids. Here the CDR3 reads CASSYRQPGVTNTGELFF. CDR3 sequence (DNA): TGTGCCAGCAGCTACAGACAGCCTGGGGTCACGAACACCGGGGAGCTGTTTTTT.

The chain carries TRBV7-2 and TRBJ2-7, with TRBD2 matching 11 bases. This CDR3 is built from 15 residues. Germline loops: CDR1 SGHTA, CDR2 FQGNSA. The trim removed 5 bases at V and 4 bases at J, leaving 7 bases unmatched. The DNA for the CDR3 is TGTGCCAGCAGCCTACCGACTAGCGGGGTGTACGAGCAGTACTTC. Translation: CASSLPTSGVYEQYF.

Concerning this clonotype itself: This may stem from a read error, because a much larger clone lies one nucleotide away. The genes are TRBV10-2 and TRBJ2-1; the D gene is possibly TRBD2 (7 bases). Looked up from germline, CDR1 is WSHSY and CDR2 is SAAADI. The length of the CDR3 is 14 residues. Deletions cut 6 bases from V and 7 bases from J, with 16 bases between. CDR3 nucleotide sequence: TGCGCCAGCAGCTTAGGGGGGGGGGATAATGAGCAGTTCTTC. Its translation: CASSLGGGDNEQFF.

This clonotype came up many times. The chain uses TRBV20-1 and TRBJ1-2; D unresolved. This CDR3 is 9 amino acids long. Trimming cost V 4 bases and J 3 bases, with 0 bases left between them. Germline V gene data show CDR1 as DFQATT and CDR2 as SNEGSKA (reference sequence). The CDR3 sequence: CSANYGYTF. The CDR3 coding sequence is TGCAGTGCTAACTATGGCTACACCTTC.

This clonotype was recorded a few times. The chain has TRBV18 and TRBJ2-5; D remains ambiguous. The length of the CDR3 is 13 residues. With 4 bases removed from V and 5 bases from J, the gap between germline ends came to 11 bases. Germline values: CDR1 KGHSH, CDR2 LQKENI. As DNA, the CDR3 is TGTGCCAGCTCACTGGGCCAAGCCGAGACCCAGTACTTC. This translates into CASSLGQAETQYF.

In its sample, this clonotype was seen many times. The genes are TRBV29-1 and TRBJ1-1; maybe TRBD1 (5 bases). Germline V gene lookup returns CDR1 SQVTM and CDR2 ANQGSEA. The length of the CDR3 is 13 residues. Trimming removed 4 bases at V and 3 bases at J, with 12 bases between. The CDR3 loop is CSVVGAGYTEAFF. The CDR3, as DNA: TGCAGCGTTGTTGGGGCTGGCTACACTGAAGCTTTCTTT.

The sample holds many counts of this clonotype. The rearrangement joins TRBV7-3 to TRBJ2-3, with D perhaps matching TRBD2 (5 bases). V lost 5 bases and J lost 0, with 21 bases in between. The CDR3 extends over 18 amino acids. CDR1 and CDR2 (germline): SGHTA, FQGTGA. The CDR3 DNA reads TGTGCCAGCAGCCCTCACCCTCGGACTGACTTTAGCACAGATACGCAGTATTTT. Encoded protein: CASSPHPRTDFSTDTQYF.

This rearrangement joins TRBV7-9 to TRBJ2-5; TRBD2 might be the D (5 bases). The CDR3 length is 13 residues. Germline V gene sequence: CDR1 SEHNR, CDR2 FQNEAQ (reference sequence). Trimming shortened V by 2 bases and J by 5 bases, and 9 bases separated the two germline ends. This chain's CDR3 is CASSLNGEETQYF. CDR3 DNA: TGTGCCAGCAGCTTAAACGGGGAGGAGACCCAGTACTTC.

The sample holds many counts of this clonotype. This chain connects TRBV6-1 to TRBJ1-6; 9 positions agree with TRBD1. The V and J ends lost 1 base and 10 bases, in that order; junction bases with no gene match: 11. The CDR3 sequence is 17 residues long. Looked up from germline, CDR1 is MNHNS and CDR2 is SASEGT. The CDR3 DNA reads TGTGCCAGCAGTGAAGTGGGACAGGGAATAAGGTACTCACCCCTCCACTTT. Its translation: CASSEVGQGIRYSPLHF.

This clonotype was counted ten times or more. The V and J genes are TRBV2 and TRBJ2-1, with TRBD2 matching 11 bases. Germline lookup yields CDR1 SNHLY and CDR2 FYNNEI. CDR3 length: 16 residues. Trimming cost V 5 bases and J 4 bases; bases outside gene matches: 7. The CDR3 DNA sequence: TGTGCCAGCAGTCAACTAGCGGGAGACTATTACAATGAGCAGTTCTTC. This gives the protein CASSQLAGDYYNEQFF.

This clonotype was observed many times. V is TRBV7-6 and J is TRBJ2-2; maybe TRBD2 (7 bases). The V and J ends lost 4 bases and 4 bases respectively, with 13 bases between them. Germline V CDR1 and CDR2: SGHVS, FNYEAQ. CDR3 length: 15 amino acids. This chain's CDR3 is CASSWGGGTTGELFF. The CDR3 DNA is TGTGCCAGCAGCTGGGGCGGGGGCACCACCGGGGAGCTGTTTTTT. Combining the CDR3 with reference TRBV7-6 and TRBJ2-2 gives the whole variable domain GAGVSQSPRYKVTKRGQDVALRCDPISGHVSLYWYRQALGQGPEFLTYFNYEAQQDKSGLPNDRFSAERPEGSISTLTIQRTEQRDSAMYRCASSWGGGTTGELFFGEGSRLTVL.